These 6 T cell receptor beta chains originate from one sample sequenced in a study of cytomegalovirus exposure and HLA in healthy donors. Amplification used 60 Vbeta primers and 13 Jbeta primers. Generated by immunoSEQ multiplex PCR, the TCRdb table keeps only in-frame clones and is missing some. In the table there are over 100,000 clones, about 86% of which are singletons. Specimen: PBMCs. The origin of the receptors is a woman between 25 and 40 years old in good health and CMV-seronegative.

V is TRBV5-1 and J is TRBJ1-3; D not resolved. V shed 6 bases and J shed 0 bases, with 10 bases lying between them. The V gene's germline CDR1 is SGHRS and CDR2 YFSETQ. This CDR3 spans 14 amino acids. CDR3 protein: CASKELSSGNTIYF. The CDR3 DNA sequence: TGCGCCAGCAAGGAGTTAAGCTCTGGAAACACCATATATTTT. Full variable domain (rest looked up from reference TRBV5-1 and TRBJ1-3): KAGVTQTPRYLIKTRGQQVTLSCSPISGHRSVSWYQQTPGQGLQFLFEYFSETQRNKGNFPGRFSGRQFSNSRSEMNVSTLELGDSALYLCASKELSSGNTIYFGEGSWLTVV.

This clone was counted a few times. CDR3 protein: CASSPDTGELFF. CDR3 sequence (DNA): TGTGCCAGCAGTCCCGACACCGGGGAGCTGTTTTTT. The chain is built from TRBV6-1 and TRBJ2-2; the D is unclear. Germline V gene sequence: CDR1 MNHNS, CDR2 SASEGT. This CDR3 is 12 amino acids long. The germline V and J ends were trimmed by 5 bases and 3 bases, with 4 bases remaining between them.

This clone was detected a few times. The chain has TRBV5-6 and TRBJ1-2; TRBD1 aligns across 8 bases. Germline lookup yields CDR1 SGHDT and CDR2 YYEEEE. This CDR3 comprises 15 residues. J gave up 9 bases and V 4 bases, and 14 bases lay outside the gene matches. The CDR3 here is CASSRGPDRERSYTF. Written as DNA, the CDR3 is TGTGCCAGCAGCCGAGGCCCGGACAGGGAAAGAAGCTACACCTTC.

This clone was counted only a few times. The chain is built from TRBV7-9 and TRBJ2-3; D may be TRBD2 (5 bases). The CDR3 contains 17 residues. The V end lost 5 bases, the J end lost 4 bases, and 22 bases lay between the germline ends. Germline values: CDR1 SEHNR, CDR2 FQNEAQ (reference sequence). CDR3 nucleotides: TGTGCCAGCAGCACCCGGAGGAGAGGACTCATTTCAGATACGCAGTATTTT. This encodes CASSTRRRGLISDTQYF.

The chain recombines TRBV6-5 with TRBJ2-5; 9 nucleotides agree with TRBD2. Germline CDR1 MNHEY, CDR2 SVGAGI. V trimming: 6 bases; J trimming: 5 bases; junction bases outside the gene matches: 7. The CDR3 covers 14 residues. The CDR3 reads CASRSLAGVETQYF. DNA for the CDR3: TGTGCCAGCAGGTCCTTAGCGGGAGTGGAGACCCAGTACTTC.

This chain connects TRBV11-2 to TRBJ2-1, with a tentative D call TRBD1 (5 bases). Germline V gene data show CDR1 as SGHAT and CDR2 as FQNNGV. V lost 5 bases to trimming and J lost 10 bases, with 15 bases between them. The CDR3 consists of 13 residues. CDR3 amino acids: CASSQGRVGEQFF. CDR3 coding DNA: TGTGCCAGCAGCCAAGGCAGGGTGGGGGAGCAGTTCTTC.